What follows describes a single T cell receptor (beta chain). The PCR employed 60 Vbeta primers together with 13 Jbeta primers. Using immunoSEQ multiplex PCR, the repertoire was profiled, and TCRdb retains in-frame clones only, with some absent. The sample totals about 48,000 clones. Trimming pared 5 bases from V and 1 base from J, leaving 12 bases between. Germline V gene lookup returns CDR1 MNHNY and CDR2 SVGAGI (reference sequence). CDR3 length equals 15 residues. The sample belongs to a study of cytomegalovirus exposure and HLA in healthy donors. The sequence was obtained from a male donor in good health and CMV-seropositive. V and J are TRBV6-6 and TRBJ2-4, with D possibly TRBD1 on 6 matching bases. The sequenced sample was PBMCs. The CDR3 reads CASSPLTGAKNIQYF. The DNA of the CDR3 is TGTGCCAGCAGTCCGCTTACAGGGGCCAAAAACATTCAGTACTTC.